The sample holds many counts of the clone carrying this T cell receptor beta chain. This sample was taken from a study of neurological immune-mediated disorders. The method for making cDNA was 5'RACE, and it used 10-nucleotide random UMIs. TCRdb re-called the 5' RACE reads through MiXCR, storing one row per CDR3 protein. The table has under 45,000 distinct CDR3 sequences, 3.8% seen once. The CDR3 covers 15 residues. Per germline, CDR1 SGHDT and CDR2 YYEEEE. The V end was cut by 2 bases, the J end by 4 bases, with 14 bases between. The source material was PBMCs. The sequence was collected from a man aged 30 to 45 with multiple sclerosis. V is TRBV5-6 and J is TRBJ2-3, with D tentatively TRBD1 (7 bases). The CDR3 is CASSFRGGGADTQYF. In DNA form, the CDR3 reads TGTGCCAGCAGCTTCAGAGGGGGCGGGGCAGATACGCAGTATTTT.